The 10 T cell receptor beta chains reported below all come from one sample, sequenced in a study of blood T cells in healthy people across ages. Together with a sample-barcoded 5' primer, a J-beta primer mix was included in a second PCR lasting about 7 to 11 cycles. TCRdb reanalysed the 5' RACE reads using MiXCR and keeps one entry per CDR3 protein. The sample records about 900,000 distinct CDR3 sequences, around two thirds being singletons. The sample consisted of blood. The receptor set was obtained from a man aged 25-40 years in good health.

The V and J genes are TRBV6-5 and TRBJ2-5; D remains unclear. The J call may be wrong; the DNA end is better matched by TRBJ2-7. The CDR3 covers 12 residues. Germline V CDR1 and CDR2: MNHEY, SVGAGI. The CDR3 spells CASSYGSDEQYF. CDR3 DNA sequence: TGTGCCAGCAGTTACGGATCTGACGAGCAGTACTTC.

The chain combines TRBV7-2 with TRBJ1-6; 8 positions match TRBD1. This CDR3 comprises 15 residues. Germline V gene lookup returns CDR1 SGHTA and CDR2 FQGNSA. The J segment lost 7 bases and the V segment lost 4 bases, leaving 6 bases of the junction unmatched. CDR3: CASSYGQGANSPLHF. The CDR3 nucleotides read TGTGCCAGCAGCTACGGACAGGGAGCAAATTCACCCCTCCACTTT.

This CDR3 reads CASSHDRSSSEQYF. The CDR3 DNA sequence: TGCGCCAGCAGCCATGACAGGTCCTCGTCCGAGCAGTACTTC. The rearrangement links TRBV4-3 to TRBJ2-4, with D perhaps matching TRBD1 (6 bases). The last part of the DNA fits TRBJ2-7 better; the J call may be wrong. In germline, CDR1 is LGHNA, CDR2 YSLEER. The CDR3 consists of 14 residues.

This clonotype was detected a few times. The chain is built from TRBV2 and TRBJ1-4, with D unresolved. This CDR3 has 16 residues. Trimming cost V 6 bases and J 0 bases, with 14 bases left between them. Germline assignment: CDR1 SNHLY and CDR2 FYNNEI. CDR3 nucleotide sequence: TGTGCCAGCAGCGAGGTCCCCCGGGCAACTAATGAAAAACTGTTTTTT. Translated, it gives CASSEVPRATNEKLFF.

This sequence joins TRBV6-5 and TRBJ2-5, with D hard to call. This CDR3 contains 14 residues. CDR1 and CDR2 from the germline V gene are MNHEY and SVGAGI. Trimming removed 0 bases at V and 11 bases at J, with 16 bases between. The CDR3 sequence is CASSYSIGTLGQYF. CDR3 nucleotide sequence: TGTGCCAGCAGTTACTCGATAGGAACCTTGGGGCAGTACTTC.

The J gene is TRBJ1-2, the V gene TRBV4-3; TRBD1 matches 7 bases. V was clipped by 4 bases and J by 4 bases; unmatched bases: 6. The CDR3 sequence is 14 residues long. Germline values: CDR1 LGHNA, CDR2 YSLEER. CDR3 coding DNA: TGCGCCAGCAGCCCCGGGACAGTGAGCTATGGCTACACCTTC. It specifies CASSPGTVSYGYTF.

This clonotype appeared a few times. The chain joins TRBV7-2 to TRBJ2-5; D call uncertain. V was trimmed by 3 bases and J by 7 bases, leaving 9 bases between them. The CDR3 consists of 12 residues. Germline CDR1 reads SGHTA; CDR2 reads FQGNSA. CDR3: CASSFPARTQYF. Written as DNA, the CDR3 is TGTGCCAGCAGCTTCCCCGCCAGGACCCAGTACTTC.

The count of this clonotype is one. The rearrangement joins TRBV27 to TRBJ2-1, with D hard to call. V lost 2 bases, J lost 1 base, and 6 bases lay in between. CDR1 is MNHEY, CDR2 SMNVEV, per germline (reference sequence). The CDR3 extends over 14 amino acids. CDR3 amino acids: CASSLVESYNEQFF. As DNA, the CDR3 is TGTGCCAGCAGTTTAGTGGAATCCTACAATGAGCAGTTCTTC.

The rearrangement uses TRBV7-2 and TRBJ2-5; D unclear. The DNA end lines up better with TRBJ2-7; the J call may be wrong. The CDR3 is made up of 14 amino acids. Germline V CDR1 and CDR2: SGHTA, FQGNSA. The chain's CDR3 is CASSLEAPKDEQYF. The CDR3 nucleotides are TGTGCCAGCAGCTTAGAAGCCCCCAAAGACGAGCAGTACTTC.

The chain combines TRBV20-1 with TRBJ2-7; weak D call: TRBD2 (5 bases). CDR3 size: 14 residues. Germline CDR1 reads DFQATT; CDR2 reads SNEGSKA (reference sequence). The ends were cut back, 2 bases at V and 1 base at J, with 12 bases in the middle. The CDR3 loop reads CSARSTIKSYEQYF. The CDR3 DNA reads TGCAGTGCTAGATCGACTATAAAGTCCTACGAGCAGTACTTC.